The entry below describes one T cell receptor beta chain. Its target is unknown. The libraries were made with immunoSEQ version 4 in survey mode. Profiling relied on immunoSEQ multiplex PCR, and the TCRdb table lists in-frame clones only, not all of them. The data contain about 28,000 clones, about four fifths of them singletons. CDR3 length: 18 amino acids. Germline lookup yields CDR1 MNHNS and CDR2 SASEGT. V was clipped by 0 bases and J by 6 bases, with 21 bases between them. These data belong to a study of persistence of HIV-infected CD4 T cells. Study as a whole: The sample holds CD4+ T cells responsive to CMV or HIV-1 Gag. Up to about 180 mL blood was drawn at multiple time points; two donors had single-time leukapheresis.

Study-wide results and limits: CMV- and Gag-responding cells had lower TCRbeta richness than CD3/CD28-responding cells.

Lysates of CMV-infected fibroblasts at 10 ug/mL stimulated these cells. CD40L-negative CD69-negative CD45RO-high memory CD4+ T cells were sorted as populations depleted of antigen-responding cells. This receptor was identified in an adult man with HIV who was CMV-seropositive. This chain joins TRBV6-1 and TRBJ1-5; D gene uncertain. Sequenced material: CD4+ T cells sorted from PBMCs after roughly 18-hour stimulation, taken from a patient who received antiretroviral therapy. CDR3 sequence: CASSEAIQTGRRTQPQHF. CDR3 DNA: TGTGCCAGCAGTGAAGCCATTCAAACGGGCAGAAGAACTCAGCCCCAGCATTTT.